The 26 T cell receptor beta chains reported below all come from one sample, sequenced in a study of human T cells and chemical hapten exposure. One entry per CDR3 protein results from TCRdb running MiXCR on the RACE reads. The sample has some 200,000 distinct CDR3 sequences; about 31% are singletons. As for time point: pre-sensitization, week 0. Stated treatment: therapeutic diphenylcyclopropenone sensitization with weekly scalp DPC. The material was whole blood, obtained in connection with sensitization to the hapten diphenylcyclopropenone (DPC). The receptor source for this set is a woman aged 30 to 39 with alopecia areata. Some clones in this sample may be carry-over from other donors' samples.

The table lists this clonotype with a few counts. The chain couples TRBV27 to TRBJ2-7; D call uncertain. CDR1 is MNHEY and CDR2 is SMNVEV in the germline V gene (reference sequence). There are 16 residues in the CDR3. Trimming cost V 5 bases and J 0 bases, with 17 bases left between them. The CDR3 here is CASSPDETLYSYEQYF. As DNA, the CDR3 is TGTGCCAGCAGTCCCGACGAAACCCTATACTCCTACGAGCAGTACTTC.

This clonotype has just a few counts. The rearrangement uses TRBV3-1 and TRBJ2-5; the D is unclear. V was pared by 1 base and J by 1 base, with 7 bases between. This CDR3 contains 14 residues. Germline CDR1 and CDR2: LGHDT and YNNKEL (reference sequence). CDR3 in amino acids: CASSQGSVQETQYF. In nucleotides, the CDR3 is TGTGCCAGCAGCCAAGGGTCAGTCCAAGAGACCCAGTACTTC.

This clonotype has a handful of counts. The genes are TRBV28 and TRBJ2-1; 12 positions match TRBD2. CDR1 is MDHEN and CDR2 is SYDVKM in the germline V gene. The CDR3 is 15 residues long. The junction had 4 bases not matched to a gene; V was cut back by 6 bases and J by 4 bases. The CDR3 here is CASRRTSGMYNEQFF. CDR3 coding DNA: TGTGCCAGCAGGCGGACTAGCGGGATGTACAATGAGCAGTTCTTC.

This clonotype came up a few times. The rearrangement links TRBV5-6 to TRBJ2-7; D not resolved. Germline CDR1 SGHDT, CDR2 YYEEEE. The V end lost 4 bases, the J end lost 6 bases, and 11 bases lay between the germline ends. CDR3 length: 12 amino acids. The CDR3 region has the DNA TGTGCCAGCAGCGCTTATTCAGCCGAGCAGTACTTC. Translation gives CASSAYSAEQYF.

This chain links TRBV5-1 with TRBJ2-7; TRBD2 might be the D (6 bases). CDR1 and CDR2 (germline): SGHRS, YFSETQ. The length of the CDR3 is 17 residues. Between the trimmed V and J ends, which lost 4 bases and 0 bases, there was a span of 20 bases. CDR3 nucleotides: TGCGCCAGCAGCAGGGACTCGGGACTTCCTCTCTCCTACGAGCAGTACTTC. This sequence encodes CASSRDSGLPLSYEQYF.

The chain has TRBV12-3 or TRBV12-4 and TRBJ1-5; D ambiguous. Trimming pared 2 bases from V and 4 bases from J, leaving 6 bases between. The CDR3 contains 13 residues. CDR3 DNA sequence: TGTGCCAGCAGTTTAAGGGAGAATCAGCCCCAGCATTTT. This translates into CASSLRENQPQHF.

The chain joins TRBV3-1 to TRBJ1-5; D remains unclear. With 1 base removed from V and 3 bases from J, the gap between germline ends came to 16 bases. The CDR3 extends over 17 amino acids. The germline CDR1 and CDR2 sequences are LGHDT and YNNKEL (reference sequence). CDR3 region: CASSQGGWVANNQPQHF. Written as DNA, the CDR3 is TGTGCCAGCAGCCAAGGGGGTTGGGTAGCTAACAATCAGCCCCAGCATTTT.

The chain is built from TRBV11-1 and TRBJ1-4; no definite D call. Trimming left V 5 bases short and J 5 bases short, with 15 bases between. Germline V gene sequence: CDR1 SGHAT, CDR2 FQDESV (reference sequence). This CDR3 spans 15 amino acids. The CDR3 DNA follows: TGTGCCAGCAGCCGCTCGGAGGGAATAAATGAAAAACTGTTTTTT. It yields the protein CASSRSEGINEKLFF. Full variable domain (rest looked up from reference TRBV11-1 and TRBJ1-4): EAEVAQSPRYKITEKSQAVAFWCDPISGHATLYWYRQILGQGPELLVQFQDESVVDDSQLPKDRFSAERLKGVDSTLKIQPAELGDSAMYLCASSRSEGINEKLFFGSGTQLSVL.

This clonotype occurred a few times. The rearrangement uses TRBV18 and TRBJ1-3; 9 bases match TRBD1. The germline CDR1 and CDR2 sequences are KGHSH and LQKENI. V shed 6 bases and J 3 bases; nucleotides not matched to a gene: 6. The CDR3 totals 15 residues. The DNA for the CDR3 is TGTGCCAGCTCTCGGGACAGGGAGAATGGAAACACCATATATTTT. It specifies CASSRDRENGNTIYF.

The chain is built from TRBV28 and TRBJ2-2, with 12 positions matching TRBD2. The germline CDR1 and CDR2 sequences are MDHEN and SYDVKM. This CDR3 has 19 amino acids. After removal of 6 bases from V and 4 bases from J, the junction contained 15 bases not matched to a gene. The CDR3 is CASSSLVASGRVSTGELFF. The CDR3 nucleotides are TGTGCCAGCAGCTCCCTCGTGGCTAGCGGGAGGGTGTCCACCGGGGAGCTGTTTTTT.

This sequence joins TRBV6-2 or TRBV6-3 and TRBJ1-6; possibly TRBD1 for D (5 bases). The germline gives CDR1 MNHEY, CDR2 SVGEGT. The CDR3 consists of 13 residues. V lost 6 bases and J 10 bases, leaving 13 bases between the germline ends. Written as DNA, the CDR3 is TGTGCCAGCAGAAGAGGGGAAAGCTCACCCCTCCACTTT. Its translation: CASRRGESSPLHF.

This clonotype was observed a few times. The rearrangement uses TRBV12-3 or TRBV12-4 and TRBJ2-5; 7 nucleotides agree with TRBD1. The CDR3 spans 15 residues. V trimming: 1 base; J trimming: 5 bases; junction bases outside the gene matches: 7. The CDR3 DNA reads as TGTGCCAGCAGTTTAGGACAGGGTCTACGGGAGACCCAGTACTTC. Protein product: CASSLGQGLRETQYF.

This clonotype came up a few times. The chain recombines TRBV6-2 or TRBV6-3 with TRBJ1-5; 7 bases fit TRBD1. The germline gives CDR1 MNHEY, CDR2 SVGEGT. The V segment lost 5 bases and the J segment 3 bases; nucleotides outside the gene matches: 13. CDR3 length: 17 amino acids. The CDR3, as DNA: TGTGCCAGCAGTACCGGACAGGCTATAGGGGTCAATCAGCCCCAGCATTTT. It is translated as CASSTGQAIGVNQPQHF.

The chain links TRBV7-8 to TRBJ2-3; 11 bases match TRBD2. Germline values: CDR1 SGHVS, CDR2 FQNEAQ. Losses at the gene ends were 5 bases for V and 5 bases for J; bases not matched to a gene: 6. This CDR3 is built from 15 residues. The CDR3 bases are TGTGCCAGCAGCAACCTAGCGGGAGGTGTAGATACGCAGTATTTT. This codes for CASSNLAGGVDTQYF.

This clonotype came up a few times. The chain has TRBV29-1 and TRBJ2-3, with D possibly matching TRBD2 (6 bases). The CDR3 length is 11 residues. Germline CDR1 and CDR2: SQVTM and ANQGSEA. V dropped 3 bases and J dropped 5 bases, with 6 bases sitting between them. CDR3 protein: CSVEGGDTQYF. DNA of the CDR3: TGCAGCGTTGAGGGGGGAGATACGCAGTATTTT.

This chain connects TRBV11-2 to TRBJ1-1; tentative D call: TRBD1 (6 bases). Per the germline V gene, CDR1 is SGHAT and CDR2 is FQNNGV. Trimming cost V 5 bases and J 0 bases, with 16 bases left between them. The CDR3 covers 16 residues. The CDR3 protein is CASSPGGGRMNTEAFF. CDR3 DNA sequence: TGTGCCAGCAGCCCTGGCGGGGGGCGCATGAACACTGAAGCTTTCTTT.

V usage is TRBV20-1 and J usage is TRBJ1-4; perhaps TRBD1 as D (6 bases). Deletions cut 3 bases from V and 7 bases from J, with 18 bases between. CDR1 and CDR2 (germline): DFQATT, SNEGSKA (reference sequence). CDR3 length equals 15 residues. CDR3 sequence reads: CSASFPTGLGEKLFF. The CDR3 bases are TGCAGTGCTAGTTTCCCGACAGGCTTAGGTGAAAAACTGTTTTTT.

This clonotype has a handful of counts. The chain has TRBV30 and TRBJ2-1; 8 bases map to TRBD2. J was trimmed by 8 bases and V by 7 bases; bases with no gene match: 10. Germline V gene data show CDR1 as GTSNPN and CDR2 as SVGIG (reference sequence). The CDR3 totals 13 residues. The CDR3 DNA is TGTGCCTTGGACCGGGGGGGCCGCTATGAGCAGTTCTTC. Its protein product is CALDRGGRYEQFF.

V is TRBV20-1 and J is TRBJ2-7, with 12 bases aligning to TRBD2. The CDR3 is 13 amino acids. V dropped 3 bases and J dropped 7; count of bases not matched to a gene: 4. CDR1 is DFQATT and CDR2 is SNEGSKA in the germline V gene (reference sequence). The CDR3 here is CSASSGLAGEQYF. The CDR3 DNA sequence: TGCAGTGCTAGTTCTGGACTAGCGGGGGAGCAGTACTTC.

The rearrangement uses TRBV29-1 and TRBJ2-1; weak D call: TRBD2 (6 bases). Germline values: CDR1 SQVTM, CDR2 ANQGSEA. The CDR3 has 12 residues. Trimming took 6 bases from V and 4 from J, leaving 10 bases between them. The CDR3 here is CSVPSVYNEQFF. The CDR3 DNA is TGCAGCGTGCCTAGCGTTTACAATGAGCAGTTCTTC.

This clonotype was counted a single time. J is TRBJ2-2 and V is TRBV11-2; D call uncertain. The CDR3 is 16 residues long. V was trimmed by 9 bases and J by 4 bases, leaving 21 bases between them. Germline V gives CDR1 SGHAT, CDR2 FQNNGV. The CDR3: CASKNEVITSTGELFF. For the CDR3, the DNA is TGTGCCAGTAAGAATGAGGTGATAACGAGCACCGGGGAGCTGTTTTTT.

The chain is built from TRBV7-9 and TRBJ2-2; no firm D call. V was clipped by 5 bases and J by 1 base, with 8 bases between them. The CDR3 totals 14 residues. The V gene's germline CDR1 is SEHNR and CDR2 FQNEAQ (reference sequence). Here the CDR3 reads CASSQTLNTGELFF. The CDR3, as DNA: TGTGCCAGCAGCCAGACCCTGAACACCGGGGAGCTGTTTTTT.

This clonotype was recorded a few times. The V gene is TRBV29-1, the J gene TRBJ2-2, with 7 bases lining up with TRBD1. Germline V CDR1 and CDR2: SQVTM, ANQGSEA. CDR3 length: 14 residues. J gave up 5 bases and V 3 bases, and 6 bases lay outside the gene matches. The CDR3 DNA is TGCAGCGTTGAGAAGAACAGGGGAACCGGGGAGCTGTTTTTT. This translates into CSVEKNRGTGELFF.

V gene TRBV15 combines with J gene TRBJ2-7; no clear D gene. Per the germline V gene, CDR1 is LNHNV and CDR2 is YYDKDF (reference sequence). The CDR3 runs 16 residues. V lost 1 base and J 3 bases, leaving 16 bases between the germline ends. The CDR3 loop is CATSRAAGPLFYEQYF. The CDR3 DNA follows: TGTGCCACCAGCAGAGCTGCAGGTCCGTTATTCTACGAGCAGTACTTC.

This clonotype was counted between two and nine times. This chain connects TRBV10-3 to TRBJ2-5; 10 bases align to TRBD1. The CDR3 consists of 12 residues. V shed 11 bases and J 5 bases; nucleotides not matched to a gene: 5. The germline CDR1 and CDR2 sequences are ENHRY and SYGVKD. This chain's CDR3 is CASRDRGETQYF. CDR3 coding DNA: TGTGCCTCCCGGGACAGGGGCGAGACCCAGTACTTC.

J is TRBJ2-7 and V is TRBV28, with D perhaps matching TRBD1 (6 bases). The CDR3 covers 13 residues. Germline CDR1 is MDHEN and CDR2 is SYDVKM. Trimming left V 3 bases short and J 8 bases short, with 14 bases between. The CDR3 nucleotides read TGTGCCAGCAGTTTGACAGGTCCTAATAAGCAGTACTTC. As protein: CASSLTGPNKQYF.